This is a list of T cell receptor beta chains from one sample in a study of blood T cell repertoires in COVID-19. Profiled with immunoSEQ multiplex PCR; TCRdb holds only in-frame clones, not every one. The sample consists of roughly 110,000 clones, around 78% of them appearing once. The sample taken for sequencing was peripheral blood. The receptors were gathered from an elderly man with COVID-19, enrolled during active disease. Each CDR3 is given with its conserved first and last residue. D genes are given only for firm matches. Not every row has a clone size; where given, it reads once, few, many or a size class.

size	J	D	V	DNA	CDR3
.	TRBJ2-3	TRBD2	TRBV27	TGTGCCAGCAGGCCGGGACTAGCGGGAGCGAGGTGGACAGATACGCAGTATTTT	CASRPGLAGARWTDTQYF
few	TRBJ2-2	.	TRBV28	TGTGCCAGCAGTTTATTAGGGGAACCCGGGGAGCTGTTTTTT	CASSLLGEPGELFF
.	TRBJ2-3	.	TRBV5-1	TGCGCCAGCAGCTTGGGGCCCGTCGAAGATACGCAGTATTTT	CASSLGPVEDTQYF
.	TRBJ1-1	TRBD1	TRBV7-2	TGTGCCAGCAGCTTAGCGCAGGGGGGTGTCAGCACTGAAGCTTTCTTT	CASSLAQGGVSTEAFF
.	TRBJ1-5	TRBD1	TRBV29-1	TGCAGCGTTGCGGGACAGCAGAATCAGCCCCAGCATTTT	CSVAGQQNQPQHF
few	TRBJ1-5	TRBD1	TRBV19	TGTGCCAGTAGCGGTAACAGGGGTCCCTATCAGCCCCAGCATTTT	CASSGNRGPYQPQHF
once	TRBJ1-6	.	TRBV30	TGTGCCTGGAGTGAGGGAGTTGATAATTCACCCCTCCACTTT	CAWSEGVDNSPLHF
once	TRBJ2-3	.	TRBV7-2	TGTGCCAGCCGAAAAATGTTAGCGAGCACAGATACGCAGTATTTT	CASRKMLASTDTQYF
.	TRBJ2-3	TRBD1	TRBV30	TGTGCCTGGCGGAGGGGGACAGGGTACACAGATACGCAGTATTTT	CAWRRGTGYTDTQYF
.	TRBJ1-3	.	TRBV5-4	TGTGCCAGCAGCCAGGATAGATCTGGAAACACCATATATTTT	CASSQDRSGNTIYF
.	TRBJ2-2	TRBD2	TRBV5-4	TGTGCCAGCAGCTTTGTTCCCGGACTAGCGGGATTCGGGGAGCTGTTTTTT	CASSFVPGLAGFGELFF
.	TRBJ1-1	.	TRBV6-1	TGTGCCAGCAGTGATCCACAGGGTGGTTGGACTGAAGCTTTCTTT	CASSDPQGGWTEAFF
.	TRBJ2-5	TRBD1	TRBV14	TGTGCCAGCAGCCATGTAACCGGGACAGGGGGCTGGGGAGAGACCCAGTACTTC	CASSHVTGTGGWGETQYF
.	TRBJ2-1	TRBD2	TRBV2	TGTGCCAGCAGGCGACTAGCGGCGTACAATGAGCAGTTCTTC	CASRRLAAYNEQFF
.	TRBJ2-1	TRBD2	TRBV11-3	TGTGCCAGCAGCTTAAGCGGGAGGGGGGACAATGAGCAGTTCTTC	CASSLSGRGDNEQFF
.	TRBJ1-1	.	TRBV11-3	TGTGCCAGCAGCTTAGGCACAGGGTTGGGTGAAGCTTTCTTT	CASSLGTGLGEAFF
.	TRBJ2-3	TRBD2	TRBV5-1	TGCGCCAGCAGCTCTGGGAGCGGGGGCACAGATACGCAGTATTTT	CASSSGSGGTDTQYF
.	TRBJ2-7	TRBD2	TRBV2	TGTGCCAGCACCCGCGGAGGGACTAGCGGCTCCTACGAGCAGTACTTC	CASTRGGTSGSYEQYF
.	TRBJ2-1	.	TRBV27	TGTGCCAGCAGTTTTGAAGCGTACTCCTACAATGAGCAGTTCTTC	CASSFEAYSYNEQFF
.	TRBJ2-1	.	TRBV19	TGTGCCAGTACGGGGGTAGGGCCAAGGGATGAGCAGTTCTTC	CASTGVGPRDEQFF
.	TRBJ2-5	.	TRBV28	TGTGCCAGCAGTTTCCTTGCGTACCAAGAGACCCAGTACTTC	CASSFLAYQETQYF
.	TRBJ2-3	.	TRBV7-2	TGTGCCAGCAGCTTAACTCAAACAGATACGCAGTATTTT	CASSLTQTDTQYF
.	TRBJ1-1	TRBD1	TRBV3-1/TRBV3-2	TGTGCCAGCAGCCCGATGACAGGGGAAATGAACACTGAAGCTTTCTTT	CASSPMTGEMNTEAFF
.	TRBJ1-5	.	TRBV30	TGTGCCTGGAGTCGAGCAGGGAATAGCAATCAGCCCCAGCATTTT	CAWSRAGNSNQPQHF
.	TRBJ1-3	.	TRBV2	TGTGCCAGCAGGCGCAGGGGCGGAAACACCATATATTTT	CASRRRGGNTIYF
.	TRBJ2-5	.	TRBV9	TGTGCCAGCAGCGTACACGACAGGGAGGTAGAGACCCAGTACTTC	CASSVHDREVETQYF
few	TRBJ1-2	TRBD1	TRBV30	TGTGCCTGGAGCGTAACAGGGGATTTTGGTGGCTACACCTTC	CAWSVTGDFGGYTF
.	TRBJ2-7	TRBD1	TRBV27	TGTGCCAGCAGTCCCCGAAGGACAGGGCCCTACGAGCAGTACTTC	CASSPRRTGPYEQYF
.	TRBJ2-7	.	TRBV11-3	TGTGCCAGCAGCCTGGGCCGGGAGTACGAGCAGTACTTC	CASSLGREYEQYF
.	TRBJ2-1	TRBD2	TRBV19	TGTGCCAGTAGTATAAGTCCGGTAGCGGGTGACCCCTACAATGAGCAGTTCTTC	CASSISPVAGDPYNEQFF
.	TRBJ1-2	.	TRBV6-2/TRBV6-3	TGTGCCAGCAGTTATAGCGCCTTGCACTATGGCTACACCTTC	CASSYSALHYGYTF
.	TRBJ2-3	TRBD2	TRBV4-1	TGCGCCAGCAGCCAAGATGGGGGGGAGAGCACAGATACGCAGTATTTT	CASSQDGGESTDTQYF
.	TRBJ2-7	TRBD1	TRBV4-3	TGCGCCAGCAGCCAAAGACAGGGGGAGGGGTACGAGCAGTACTTC	CASSQRQGEGYEQYF
once	TRBJ2-3	.	TRBV19	TGTGCCAGTACGAGACCGGGTTCCAATACGCAGTATTTT	CASTRPGSNTQYF
.	TRBJ1-3	TRBD1	TRBV3-1/TRBV3-2	TGTGCCAGCAGCCAAGGACAGGGCGGAAACACCATATATTTT	CASSQGQGGNTIYF
.	TRBJ2-1	.	TRBV3-1/TRBV3-2	TGTGCCAGCAGCCATAAGTTAGCGGCTCTACTGGACTACAATGAGCAGTTCTTC	CASSHKLAALLDYNEQFF
.	TRBJ1-1	.	TRBV3-1/TRBV3-2	TGTGCCAGCAGTCAGACATACACTGAAGCTTTCTTT	CASSQTYTEAFF